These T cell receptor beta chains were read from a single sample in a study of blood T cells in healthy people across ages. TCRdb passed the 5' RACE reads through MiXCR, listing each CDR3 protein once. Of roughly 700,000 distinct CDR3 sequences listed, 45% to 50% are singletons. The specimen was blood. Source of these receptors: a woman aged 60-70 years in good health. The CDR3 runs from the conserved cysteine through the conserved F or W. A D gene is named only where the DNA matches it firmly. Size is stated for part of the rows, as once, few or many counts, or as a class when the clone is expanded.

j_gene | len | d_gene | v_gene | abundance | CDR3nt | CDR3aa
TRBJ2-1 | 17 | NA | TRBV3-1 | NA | TGTGCCAGCAGCTCCCAGGGCGGTCCTAGCTCCTACAATGAGCAGTTCTTC | CASSSQGGPSSYNEQFF
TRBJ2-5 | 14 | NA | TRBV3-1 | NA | TGTGCCAGCAGCCAAGGAACGGCCCTCAATGAGCAGTACTTC | CASSQGTALNEQYF
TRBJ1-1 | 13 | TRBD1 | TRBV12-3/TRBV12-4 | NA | TGTGCCAGCGGACAGGGGGTCGTCACTGAAGCTTTCTTT | CASGQGVVTEAFF
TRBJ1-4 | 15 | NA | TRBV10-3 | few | TGTGCCATCAGTGCATCGGTCTCAACTAATGAAAAACTGTTTTTT | CAISASVSTNEKLFF
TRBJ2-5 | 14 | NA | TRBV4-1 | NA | TGCGCCAGCAGCCAAGGGCGGCTGGGGGCGACCCAGTACTTC | CASSQGRLGATQYF
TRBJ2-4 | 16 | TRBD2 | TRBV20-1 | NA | TGCAGTGCTAGACATAGCGGGAGGGGGTCCAAAAACATTCAGTACTTC | CSARHSGRGSKNIQYF
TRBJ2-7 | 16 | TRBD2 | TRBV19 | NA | TGTGCCAGTAGTATCGGGACTAGCGGGACGGTTTACGAGCAGTACTTC | CASSIGTSGTVYEQYF
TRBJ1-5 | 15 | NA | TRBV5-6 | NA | TGTGCCAGCAGCTTGTCGGACAGACCAAATCAGCCCCAGCATTTT | CASSLSDRPNQPQHF
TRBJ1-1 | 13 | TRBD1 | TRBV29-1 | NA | TGCAGCGTTCAACCGGGACAGGCTCATGAATCTTTCTTT | CSVQPGQAHESFF
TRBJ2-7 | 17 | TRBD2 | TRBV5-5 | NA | TGTGCCAGCAGCTTGATAGCGGGAAAGGTCGGGTCCTACGAGCAGTACTTC | CASSLIAGKVGSYEQYF
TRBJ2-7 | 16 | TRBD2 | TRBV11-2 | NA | TGTGCCAGCAGCTTAGGAGATAGCGGGAGAAGCTACGAGCAGTACTTC | CASSLGDSGRSYEQYF
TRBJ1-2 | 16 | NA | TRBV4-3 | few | TGCGCCAGCAGCCCAGGGCGGACCAGGAACCACTATGGCTACACCTTC | CASSPGRTRNHYGYTF
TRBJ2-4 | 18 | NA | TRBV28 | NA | TGTGCCAGCAGTTTATCCCCAGACAGGTCTGAAGCCAAAAACATTCAGTACTTC | CASSLSPDRSEAKNIQYF
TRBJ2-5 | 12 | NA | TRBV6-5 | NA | TGTGCCAGCAGTTATGGACGAGAGACCCAGTACTTC | CASSYGRETQYF
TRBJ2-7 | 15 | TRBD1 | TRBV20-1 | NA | TGCAGTGCTGGTATACCCGGGACAGCCCACTACGAGCAGTACTTC | CSAGIPGTAHYEQYF
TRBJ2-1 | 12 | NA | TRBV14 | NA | TGTGCCAGCAGCCAGGTACAGGCCGAGCAGTTCTTC | CASSQVQAEQFF
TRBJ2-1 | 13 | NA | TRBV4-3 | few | TGCGCCAGCAGCCCCCTAGCCGGGAATGAGCAGTTCTTC | CASSPLAGNEQFF
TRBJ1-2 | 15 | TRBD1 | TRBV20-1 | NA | TGCAGTGCTAGAGATGGGACAGGGAGAAACTATGGCTACACCTTC | CSARDGTGRNYGYTF
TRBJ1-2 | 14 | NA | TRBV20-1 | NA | TGCAGTGCTCCCCGGGCTAATCTGAACTATGGCTACACCTTC | CSAPRANLNYGYTF
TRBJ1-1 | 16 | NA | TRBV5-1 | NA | TGCGCCAGCAGCTCCGGGGACGCAAACATGAACACTGAAGCTTTCTTT | CASSSGDANMNTEAFF
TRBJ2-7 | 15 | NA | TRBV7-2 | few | TGTGCCAGCAGCTTAATGGCAGGGGCTGTTTACGAGCAGTACTTC | CASSLMAGAVYEQYF
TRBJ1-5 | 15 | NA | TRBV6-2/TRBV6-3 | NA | TGTGCCAGCAGTTACCGACCCTATAGCAATCAGCCCCAGCATTTT | CASSYRPYSNQPQHF
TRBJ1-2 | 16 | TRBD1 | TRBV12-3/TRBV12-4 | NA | TGTGCCAGCAGTACGAGGGGACAGTCCACTAACTATGGCTACACCTTC | CASSTRGQSTNYGYTF
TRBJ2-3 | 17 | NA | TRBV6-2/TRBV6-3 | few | TGTGCCAGCAGTGCCTCGGACGCAAGTTCTAGCACAGATACGCAGTATTTT | CASSASDASSSTDTQYF